The TCR beta chain under discussion was sequenced for a study of beta chain features in type 1 diabetes. This clone was counted a single time. Expressed TCRB transcripts were sequenced, since all the RNA that had been isolated was reverse transcribed. The repertoire was sequenced with immunoSEQ multiplex PCR; TCRdb's copy has only in-frame clones and lacks some. Of 350,000 to 400,000 clones in the sample, more than 12% are singletons; the top ten hold about 0.019%. This sequence was found in a woman aged 18-29 years in good health. Sequencing was carried out using naive CD4+ T cells from blood.

The CDR3 loop reads CASSQVSQATNEKLFF. CDR3 nucleotides: TGCGCCAGCAGCCAAGTTTCACAGGCGACTAATGAAAAACTGTTTTTT. The chain is built from TRBV4-3 and TRBJ1-4; D is possibly TRBD1 (5 bases). Trimming took 1 base from V and 2 from J, leaving 11 bases between them. Germline V gene lookup returns CDR1 LGHNA and CDR2 YSLEER. The CDR3 contains 16 residues.